Presented here are 26 T cell receptor beta chains from one specimen sequenced in a study of T cells in tuberculosis. The data were produced by immunoSEQ multiplex PCR, yet TCRdb's version contains in-frame clones alone and is incomplete. The data show 61,000 or so clones, about 86% seen once. Thawed, overnight-rested PBMC were stained with GMM-loaded CD1B tetramer, viability dye and anti-CD3, then sorted. CD1B tetramers were loaded with Rhodococcus equi-derived C32 glucose monomycolate. The specimen was CD1b-GMM tetramer-negative cells sorted from PBMCs. These receptors were taken from an adult woman with latent tuberculosis.

The V gene is TRBV4-1, the J gene TRBJ2-1; D may be TRBD1 (6 bases). Germline V gene sequence: CDR1 MGHRA, CDR2 YSYEKL. There are 15 residues in the CDR3. Trimming removed 3 bases from V and 12 bases from J, with 21 bases in between. As DNA, the CDR3 is TGCGCCAGCAGCCACCCGAGGGGCCAAAGCAGGGGGCAGTTCTTC. Its translation: CASSHPRGQSRGQFF.

J is TRBJ2-1 and V is TRBV7-3; TRBD1 is a possible D gene (5 bases). V was shortened by 5 bases and J by 0 bases, with 14 bases between the two germline ends. Per the germline V gene, CDR1 is SGHTA and CDR2 is FQGTGA. The CDR3 contains 16 residues. The DNA of the CDR3 is TGTGCCAGCAGCCCAGGTAGGGGTAGCTCCTACAATGAGCAGTTCTTC. Amino acid sequence: CASSPGRGSSYNEQFF.

This clone was detected only once. This rearrangement joins TRBV28 to TRBJ1-6; the D gene is possibly TRBD1 (6 bases). Trimming shortened V by 9 bases and J by 7 bases, and 16 bases separated the two germline ends. This CDR3 region has 14 residues. Germline V gives CDR1 MDHEN, CDR2 SYDVKM. This chain's CDR3 is CASQRAGVNSPLHF. As DNA, the CDR3 is TGTGCCAGTCAGAGGGCAGGGGTCAATTCACCCCTCCACTTT.

The rearrangement uses TRBV19 and TRBJ2-5, with TRBD1 as a possible D gene (7 bases). The CDR3 consists of 16 residues. Trimming pared 5 bases from V and 3 bases from J, leaving 19 bases between. Germline values: CDR1 LNHDA, CDR2 SQIVND (reference sequence). This CDR3 reads CASSSHRTGGKETQYF. In DNA, the CDR3 is TGTGCCAGTAGTTCTCATAGGACAGGAGGGAAAGAGACCCAGTACTTC. The variable domain in full, with the rest retrieved from reference TRBV19 and TRBJ2-5, is DGGITQSPKYLFRKEGQNVTLSCEQNLNHDAMYWYRQDPGQGLRLIYYSQIVNDFQKGDIAEGYSVSREKKESFPLTVTSAQKNPTAFYLCASSSHRTGGKETQYFGPGTRLLVL.

The V gene is TRBV6-1, the J gene TRBJ1-1; no clear D. The CDR3 length is 12 residues. CDR1 is MNHNS and CDR2 is SASEGT in the germline V gene. V lost 3 bases, J lost 2 bases, and 4 bases lay in between. CDR3 bases: TGTGCCAGCAGTGACTACAACACTGAAGCTTTCTTT. It specifies CASSDYNTEAFF.

This clone appeared once. The V and J genes are TRBV11-2 and TRBJ2-1; D call uncertain. CDR1 and CDR2 (germline): SGHAT, FQNNGV. The V end was cut by 2 bases, the J end by 0 bases, with 14 bases between. The CDR3 consists of 17 residues. The CDR3 spells CASSLFRALISYNEQFF. CDR3 in DNA: TGTGCCAGCAGCTTATTTAGAGCGTTAATCTCCTACAATGAGCAGTTCTTC.

V gene TRBV18 combines with J gene TRBJ2-7; D is unclear. Germline assignment: CDR1 KGHSH and CDR2 LQKENI. V was pared by 2 bases and J by 2 bases, with 4 bases between. This CDR3 contains 12 residues. The CDR3 bases are TGTGCCAGCTCACCAGAGCCCTACGAGCAGTACTTC. Translation: CASSPEPYEQYF.

The rearrangement joins TRBV2 to TRBJ1-1; D call uncertain. CDR1 is SNHLY, CDR2 FYNNEI, per germline. V lost 6 bases, J lost 3 bases, and 8 bases lay in between. This CDR3 contains 12 residues. CDR3 sequence reads: CASRLPDTEAFF. The CDR3 DNA follows: TGTGCCAGCAGGCTCCCGGACACTGAAGCTTTCTTT.

This clone showed up just a few times. The rearrangement links TRBV5-5 to TRBJ1-5, with 7 bases lining up with TRBD1. The CDR3 runs to 16 residues. V lost 3 bases, J lost 3 bases, and 9 bases stayed unmatched. Germline V gives CDR1 SGHKS, CDR2 YYEKEE (reference sequence). DNA for the CDR3: TGTGCCAGCAGCTCCGTGGACAGGATCCCCAATCAGCCCCAGCATTTT. It is translated as CASSSVDRIPNQPQHF.

The chain joins TRBV20-1 to TRBJ2-7; D may be TRBD2 (5 bases). V shed 5 bases and J shed 1 base, with 6 bases lying between them. The CDR3 runs to 11 residues. CDR1 and CDR2 from the germline V gene are DFQATT and SNEGSKA (reference sequence). This CDR3 reads CSAGGSYEQYF. In DNA, the CDR3 is TGCAGTGCTGGCGGGTCCTACGAGCAGTACTTC.

This chain uses TRBV27 with TRBJ2-1, with TRBD2 as a possible D gene (5 bases). The length of the CDR3 is 14 residues. Germline CDR1 and CDR2: MNHEY and SMNVEV (reference sequence). V lost 5 bases, J lost 6 bases, and 14 bases lay in between. The CDR3 is CASSPQLGPNEQFF. CDR3 DNA: TGTGCCAGCAGTCCCCAACTAGGACCCAATGAGCAGTTCTTC.

V gene TRBV5-1 combines with J gene TRBJ2-2; 8 bases fit TRBD2. This CDR3 has 16 residues. Germline V gene lookup returns CDR1 SGHRS and CDR2 YFSETQ. V was pared by 2 bases and J by 0 bases, with 3 bases of the junction left unmatched. CDR3 in amino acids: CASSFTGLANTGELFF. DNA of the CDR3: TGCGCCAGCAGCTTTACGGGACTAGCGAACACCGGGGAGCTGTTTTTT.

The chain recombines TRBV28 with TRBJ2-7; no reliable D call. Germline V gives CDR1 MDHEN, CDR2 SYDVKM. This CDR3 comprises 14 residues. Trimming removed 2 bases at V and 2 bases at J, with 10 bases between. CDR3 in DNA: TGTGCCAGCAGTTTAGGCGGTCCTCCCTACGAGCAGTACTTC. It encodes CASSLGGPPYEQYF.

The chain carries TRBV29-1 and TRBJ2-7, with TRBD2 as a possible D gene (5 bases). The CDR3 runs to 12 residues. Germline values: CDR1 SQVTM, CDR2 ANQGSEA. Trimming shortened V by 6 bases and J by 1 base, and 10 bases separated the two germline ends. The CDR3 bases are TGCAGCGTCGGGGTAAGGTCCTACGAGCAGTACTTC. The encoded protein is CSVGVRSYEQYF.

This clone came up once. The junction differs from germline at one of its ends, possibly a read error. Within the sample, other DNA sequences also encode this same CDR3. This sequence joins TRBV2 and TRBJ1-6, with D possibly being TRBD1 (5 bases). From germline, CDR1 is SNHLY and CDR2 FYNNEI. The CDR3 covers 14 residues. The CDR3 sequence is CASSGQTYNSPLHF. DNA for the CDR3: TGTGCCAGCAGTGGACAGACCTATAATTCCCCCCTCCACTTT.

The rearrangement uses TRBV21-1 and TRBJ1-1; the table's D call, TRBD1, has no DNA check behind it. TRBV21-1 is a pseudogene segment. CDR3 length equals 11 residues. The CDR3 reads CASTPNIEAFF. CDR3 sequence (DNA): TGTGCCAGCACCCCCAACATCGAAGCTTTCTTT.

The chain uses TRBV11-3 and TRBJ2-4, with D uncertain. Looked up from germline, CDR1 is SGHNT and CDR2 is YENEEA. CDR3 length: 13 residues. The V end was cut by 4 bases, the J end by 0 bases, with 4 bases between. The CDR3 region is CASSSLAKNIQYF. The CDR3 bases are TGTGCCAGCAGCTCCCTAGCCAAAAACATTCAGTACTTC.

The J gene is TRBJ1-2, the V gene TRBV7-3; D ambiguous. This CDR3 has 13 amino acids. Germline V gene lookup returns CDR1 SGHTA and CDR2 FQGTGA. V was clipped by 4 bases and J by 7 bases, with 13 bases between them. CDR3: CASSSDLGSGYTF. The CDR3 DNA follows: TGTGCCAGCAGCTCGGACCTGGGGAGTGGCTACACCTTC. Full variable domain (outside the CDR3, taken from reference TRBV7-3 and TRBJ1-2): GAGVSQTPSNKVTEKGKYVELRCDPISGHTALYWYRQSLGQGPEFLIYFQGTGAADDSGLPNDRFFAVRPEGSVSTLKIQRTERGDSAVYLCASSSDLGSGYTFGSGTRLTVV.

The CDR3 nucleotides are TGTGCCAGCAGCGTAGATGGGGCGCGGCAGCCCCAGCATTTT. This codes for CASSVDGARQPQHF. The chain combines TRBV9 with TRBJ1-5; a weak D match, TRBD1 (5 bases). Trimming cost V 0 bases and J 7 bases, with 11 bases left between them. Germline CDR1 reads SGDLS; CDR2 reads YYNGEE. The CDR3 length is 14 residues.

The V and J genes are TRBV28 and TRBJ1-2; TRBD1 might be the D (6 bases). This CDR3 has 14 amino acids. CDR1 and CDR2 (germline): MDHEN, SYDVKM. The V end lost 4 bases, the J end lost 2 bases, and 11 bases lay between the germline ends. The CDR3 sequence: CASSSYTGNYGYTF. The CDR3, as DNA: TGTGCCAGCAGTTCCTACACAGGGAACTATGGCTACACCTTC.

The V gene is TRBV19, the J gene TRBJ2-3; 10 bases map to TRBD2. CDR3 length equals 14 residues. The V and J ends lost 6 bases and 3 bases, in that order; junction bases with no gene match: 3. Germline V gives CDR1 LNHDA, CDR2 SQIVND (reference sequence). For the CDR3, the DNA is TGTGCCAGTAGATCTAGCGGGAGAACAGATACGCAGTATTTT. This encodes CASRSSGRTDTQYF.

The rearrangement links TRBV5-1 to TRBJ1-1; possibly TRBD1 for D (5 bases). The CDR3 contains 15 residues. V was clipped by 3 bases and J by 6 bases, with 18 bases between them. Germline CDR1 reads SGHRS; CDR2 reads YFSETQ. CDR3 amino acids: CASSSQGGRSAEAFF. DNA of the CDR3: TGCGCCAGCAGCTCTCAGGGAGGGAGAAGTGCTGAAGCTTTCTTT.

The chain links TRBV5-4 to TRBJ2-3, with 9 bases that match TRBD1. V shed 4 bases, J shed 1 base, and the junction held 7 bases outside the gene matches. Germline assignment: CDR1 SGHNT and CDR2 YYREEE (reference sequence). This CDR3 comprises 16 residues. CDR3 in DNA: TGTGCCAGCAGCCTGGGACAGGGACCCGGCACAGATACGCAGTATTTT. Translation: CASSLGQGPGTDTQYF.

The chain recombines TRBV5-1 with TRBJ1-1; the D is unclear. The CDR3 is 14 residues long. Trimming pared 0 bases from V and 7 bases from J, leaving 13 bases between. The germline V gene has CDR1 SGHRS and CDR2 YFSETQ. The CDR3: CASSLEPGGLEAFF. CDR3 DNA sequence: TGCGCCAGCAGCTTGGAACCGGGAGGGCTTGAAGCTTTCTTT.

This rearrangement joins TRBV5-4 to TRBJ1-4, with a possible D match to TRBD1 (5 bases). Germline CDR1 and CDR2: SGHNT and YYREEE (reference sequence). The CDR3 sequence is 15 residues long. Trimming took off 2 bases at V and 5 bases at J, with 13 bases between the two ends. Written as DNA, the CDR3 is TGTGCCAGCAGCTTACAAGACAGTCGCAATGAAAAACTGTTTTTT. It encodes CASSLQDSRNEKLFF.

The genes are TRBV7-9 and TRBJ2-3; a weak D match, TRBD2 (5 bases). This CDR3 is built from 13 residues. The V and J ends lost 5 bases and 6 bases respectively, with 12 bases between them. Germline V lookup: CDR1 SEHNR, CDR2 FQNEAQ (reference sequence). CDR3 sequence reads: CASSTPRGDTQYF. The CDR3 bases are TGTGCCAGCAGCACTCCTCGGGGTGATACGCAGTATTTT.